This T cell receptor beta chain was identified in a study of identical twins. The V gene's germline CDR1 is SEHNR and CDR2 FQNEAQ (reference sequence). Germline trimming cut 2 bases from V and 8 bases from J; bases unmatched to any gene: 6. The CDR3 contains 15 residues. The study, taken as a whole, reports: Insertions were reduced in abundant cord blood beta clonotypes but not in memory repertoires. Alpha sequences that were out-of-frame and twin-shared showed an excess of low generation probability.

Each CDR3 protein gets one entry after TCRdb re-called the 5' RACE reads with MiXCR. Altogether some 500,000 distinct CDR3 sequences are present, 7.5% to 10% being singletons, with the ten largest covering around 3.2%. At least ten counts were recorded for this clonotype. Its antigen is not known. This same sample was also taken into another study, of yellow fever vaccine responses in identical twins.

The chain employs TRBV7-9 and TRBJ2-1; 10 positions match TRBD1. Sample: PBMCs. The clonotype originates from a woman younger than 35 in good health. CDR3 coding DNA: TGTGCCAGCAGCTTAATGACAGGGGGCCGACATGAGCAGTTCTTC. Its protein is CASSLMTGGRHEQFF. Complete variable domain (other parts from reference TRBV7-9 and TRBJ2-1): DTGVSQNPRHKITKRGQNVTFRCDPISEHNRLYWYRQTLGQGPEFLTYFQNEAQLEKSRLLSDRFSAERPKGSFSTLEIQRTEQGDSAMYLCASSLMTGGRHEQFFGPGTRLTVL.